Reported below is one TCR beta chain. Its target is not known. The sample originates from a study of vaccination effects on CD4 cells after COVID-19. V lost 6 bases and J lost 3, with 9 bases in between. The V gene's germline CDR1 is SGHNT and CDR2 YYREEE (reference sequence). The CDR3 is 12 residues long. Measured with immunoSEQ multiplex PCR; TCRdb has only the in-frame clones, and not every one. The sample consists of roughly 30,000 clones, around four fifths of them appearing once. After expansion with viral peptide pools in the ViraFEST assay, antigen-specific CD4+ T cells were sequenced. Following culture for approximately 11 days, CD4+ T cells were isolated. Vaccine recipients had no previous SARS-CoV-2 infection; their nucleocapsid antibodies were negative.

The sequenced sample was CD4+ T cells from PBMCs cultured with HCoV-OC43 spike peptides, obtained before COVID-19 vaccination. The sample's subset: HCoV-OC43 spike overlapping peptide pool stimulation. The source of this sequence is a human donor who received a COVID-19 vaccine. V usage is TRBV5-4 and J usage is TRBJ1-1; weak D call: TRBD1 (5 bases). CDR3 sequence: CASKGLDTEAFF. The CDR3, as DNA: TGTGCCAGCAAGGGGTTGGACACTGAAGCTTTCTTT.